This TCR beta chain was obtained from a study of blood T cell repertoires in COVID-19. The repertoire was sequenced with immunoSEQ multiplex PCR; TCRdb's copy has only in-frame clones and lacks some. Among fewer than 300,000 clones, approximately 88% were seen once, and the ten largest hold over 1%. Germline V CDR1 and CDR2: SGHNT, YYREEE (reference sequence). This CDR3 comprises 14 residues. With 0 bases removed from V and 7 bases from J, the gap between germline ends came to 10 bases. Participants were aged about 18 to 90 years, lived in 20 to 25 US areas, and enrolled virtually. The V call is TRBV5-4, the J call TRBJ1-4; D is ambiguous. The receptor was isolated from a woman in her forties with acute COVID-19. Source material: PBMCs or T cells enriched from blood (not recorded which). Here the CDR3 DNA reads TGTGCCAGCAGCTTGGCGGGAGCGGGTGAAAAACTGTTTTTT. Residues: CASSLAGAGEKLFF.